The 17 T cell receptor beta chains below come from one sample, sequenced in a study of blood T cell repertoires in COVID-19. Using immunoSEQ multiplex PCR, the repertoire was profiled, and TCRdb retains in-frame clones only, with some absent. Here the sample spans about 180,000 clones, around 80% being singletons. Sequencing input: peripheral blood. The receptors originated from a man aged 70 or older with active or convalescent COVID-19.

V gene TRBV15 combines with J gene TRBJ1-3; the D is unclear. The CDR3 extends over 16 amino acids. Germline V gene lookup returns CDR1 LNHNV and CDR2 YYDKDF (reference sequence). V was clipped by 0 bases and J by 2 bases, with 11 bases between them. The CDR3 region has the DNA TGTGCCACCAGCAGAGATCGTGGCCTGACTGGAAACACCATATATTTT. Residues: CATSRDRGLTGNTIYF.

A few counts support this clone. This chain joins TRBV6-5 and TRBJ2-7; D gene ambiguous. The V end was cut by 2 bases, the J end by 6 bases, with 20 bases between. This CDR3 comprises 16 residues. Looked up from germline, CDR1 is MNHEY and CDR2 is SVGAGI. DNA for the CDR3: TGTGCCAGCAGTTACCTCCCGACTGCAACTAATGCCGAGCAGTACTTC. Its translation is CASSYLPTATNAEQYF.

The chain joins TRBV6-2 or TRBV6-3 to TRBJ1-1, with D unclear. Germline values: CDR1 MNHEY, CDR2 SVGEGT. V dropped 4 bases and J dropped 2 bases, with 8 bases sitting between them. The CDR3 is 13 amino acids. The CDR3 DNA follows: TGTGCCAGCAGTTTTTCACTCAACACTGAAGCTTTCTTT. This translates into CASSFSLNTEAFF.

This rearrangement joins TRBV6-5 to TRBJ2-2; D might be TRBD1 (6 bases). From germline, CDR1 is MNHEY and CDR2 SVGAGI. This CDR3 has 16 residues. Trimming removed 1 base at V and 0 bases at J, with 9 bases between. CDR3 in DNA: TGTGCCAGCAGTTACTATCCAGGGGCGAACACCGGGGAGCTGTTTTTT. Its translation: CASSYYPGANTGELFF.

V usage is TRBV15 and J usage is TRBJ1-2; D remains ambiguous. Germline values: CDR1 LNHNV, CDR2 YYDKDF (reference sequence). Trimming took off 2 bases at V and 0 bases at J, with 7 bases between the two ends. CDR3 length equals 14 residues. The CDR3 DNA sequence: TGTGCCACCAGCAGACCTGTCCCTAACTATGGCTACACCTTC. This sequence encodes CATSRPVPNYGYTF.

The V gene is TRBV29-1, the J gene TRBJ2-3; 11 nucleotides line up with TRBD2. The CDR3 extends over 15 amino acids. The germline V gene has CDR1 SQVTM and CDR2 ANQGSEA. Trimming removed 2 bases from V and 2 bases from J; junction bases left unmatched: 3. The CDR3 loop is CSVELAGGNTDTQYF. CDR3 nucleotides: TGCAGCGTTGAACTAGCGGGGGGAAACACAGATACGCAGTATTTT.

The V gene is TRBV7-9, the J gene TRBJ2-1; 13 bases are a match to TRBD2. The ends lost 5 bases at V and 0 bases at J; junction bases unmatched: 4. The CDR3 is 17 residues long. From germline, CDR1 is SEHNR and CDR2 FQNEAQ (reference sequence). For the CDR3, the DNA is TGTGCCAGCAGCACGACTAGCGGGAGGCCCTCCTACAATGAGCAGTTCTTC. It is translated as CASSTTSGRPSYNEQFF.

The genes are TRBV27 and TRBJ1-1; 7 bases agree with TRBD1. V lost 3 bases to trimming and J lost 6 bases; unmatched junction nucleotides: 10. Germline CDR1 and CDR2: MNHEY and SMNVEV (reference sequence). There are 15 residues in the CDR3. The DNA of the CDR3 is TGTGCCAGCAGTTTGGCCTACAGGGGAACCGCTGAAGCTTTCTTT. Its protein is CASSLAYRGTAEAFF.

The CDR3 DNA reads as TGTGCCAGCAGACCCACTCGGGGGGCGGATACTGAAGCTTTCTTT. Its translation: CASRPTRGADTEAFF. The chain is built from TRBV7-9 and TRBJ1-1, with D tentatively TRBD1 (6 bases). The CDR3 contains 15 residues. The V end was cut by 6 bases, the J end by 5 bases, with 19 bases between. The germline V gene encodes CDR1 SEHNR and CDR2 FQNEAQ (reference sequence).

This clone was counted between two and nine times. The V call is TRBV7-8, the J call TRBJ1-2, with 7 positions matching TRBD1. CDR3 length equals 15 residues. Germline CDR1 SGHVS, CDR2 FQNEAQ. V trimming: 0 bases; J trimming: 4 bases; junction bases outside the gene matches: 5. The CDR3 DNA sequence: TGTGCCAGCAGCTTAGCCGGGACAGCGTCCTATGGCTACACCTTC. This gives the protein CASSLAGTASYGYTF.

The chain links TRBV10-3 to TRBJ1-4, with TRBD1 identical over 7 bases. V shed 4 bases and J 5 bases; nucleotides not matched to a gene: 4. The CDR3 totals 14 residues. The V gene's germline CDR1 is ENHRY and CDR2 SYGVKD. The CDR3 sequence: CAISAGTENEKLFF. In DNA form, the CDR3 reads TGTGCCATCAGTGCCGGGACAGAGAATGAAAAACTGTTTTTT.

The rearrangement joins TRBV2 to TRBJ2-3; TRBD2 aligns across 8 bases. Per germline, CDR1 SNHLY and CDR2 FYNNEI. This CDR3 is 15 amino acids long. V dropped 4 bases and J dropped 7; count of bases not matched to a gene: 10. The CDR3 here is CASSVVAGLGNTQYF. CDR3 DNA sequence: TGTGCCAGCAGTGTGGTAGCGGGGTTGGGAAATACGCAGTATTTT.

The V and J genes are TRBV5-4 and TRBJ1-3, with TRBD1 identical over 10 bases. CDR3 length: 16 residues. Germline CDR1 SGHNT, CDR2 YYREEE (reference sequence). The V gene end was trimmed by 3 bases and the J gene end by 0 bases; junction bases not matched to a gene: 3. CDR3 residues: CASSSGQGSSGNTIYF. As DNA, the CDR3 is TGTGCCAGCAGCTCGGGACAGGGGAGCTCTGGAAACACCATATATTTT.

CDR3 in amino acids: CASSEAGPKSRGLFF. CDR3 in DNA: TGTGCCAGCAGTGAAGCGGGTCCCAAATCCCGGGGACTGTTTTTT. V and J are TRBV2 and TRBJ1-4; D gene ambiguous. The CDR3 spans 15 residues. Germline CDR1 reads SNHLY; CDR2 reads FYNNEI. V lost 0 bases and J 13 bases, leaving 18 bases between the germline ends.

The CDR3 reads CASSVASEAGYTF. The CDR3 DNA reads TGCGCCAGCAGCGTAGCTAGCGAAGCGGGCTACACCTTC. The chain has TRBV5-1 and TRBJ1-2; D not certain. The CDR3 is 13 residues long. Germline V lookup: CDR1 SGHRS, CDR2 YFSETQ. Between the trimmed V and J ends, which lost 4 bases and 8 bases, there was a span of 15 bases.

This clone showed up just a few times. The gene calls are TRBV3-1 (or the pseudogene TRBV3-2) and TRBJ2-7, with TRBD2 matching over 11 bases. The ends lost 0 bases at V and 0 bases at J; junction bases unmatched: 4. The CDR3 contains 17 residues. Germline lookup yields CDR1 LGHDT and CDR2 YNNKEL (reference sequence). The DNA of the CDR3 is TGTGCCAGCAGCCAAGAAGGTCTAGCGGGGGGCTCCTACGAGCAGTACTTC. It yields the protein CASSQEGLAGGSYEQYF.

As regards this clone: This sample also contains other DNA sequences that code for the same CDR3. The chain joins TRBV27 to TRBJ2-7; perhaps TRBD1 as D (5 bases). There are 15 residues in the CDR3. Looked up from germline, CDR1 is MNHEY and CDR2 is SMNVEV (reference sequence). This CDR3 is CASRYGAAETYEQYF. The CDR3 DNA sequence: TGTGCTAGCCGTTATGGGGCGGCAGAAACCTACGAGCAGTACTTC.